This is a list of T cell receptor beta chains from one sample in a study of vaccination and CD4 T cells after COVID-19. For these receptors, no antigen is known. Each CDR3 protein gets one entry after TCRdb re-called the PCR reads with MiXCR. The data contain 11,000 to 15,000 distinct CDR3 sequences, roughly 61% of them singletons. Material for sequencing was CD4+ T cells from blood, cultured in vitro. All receptors come from a human donor who had recovered from COVID-19. The CDR3 runs from the conserved cysteine through the conserved F or W. The D gene is left open where the match is weak. Size tells how often a clone was seen (once, few, many) or the class of an expanded clone, and some rows leave it out.

J gene | clone size | V gene | D gene | CDR3 protein | CDR3 DNA
TRBJ2-7 | - | TRBV24-1 | - | CATSDGALYEQYF | TGTGCCACCAGTGACGGGGCCCTCTACGAGCAGTACTTC
TRBJ2-5 | - | TRBV6-2/TRBV6-3 | - | CASSSLTGMSGGTQYF | TGTGCCAGCAGTTCGTTGACAGGGATGTCCGGGGGGACCCAGTACTTC
TRBJ1-1 | few | TRBV27 | - | CASSARNTEAFF | TGTGCCAGCAGTGCCAGAAACACTGAAGCTTTCTTT
TRBJ1-1 | - | TRBV28 | - | CASSLVSQRAFF | TGTGCCAGCAGTTTAGTGTCGCAACGAGCTTTCTTT
TRBJ2-5 | few | TRBV27 | TRBD1 | CASSSGQGQETQYF | TGTGCCAGCAGTTCCGGACAGGGACAAGAGACCCAGTACTTC
TRBJ2-5 | few | TRBV7-3 | - | CASSPGGGETQYF | TGTGCCAGCAGCCCAGGGGGGGGAGAGACCCAGTACTTC
TRBJ1-1 | - | TRBV30 | - | CAYGGSGTEAFF | TGTGCCTACGGAGGGAGTGGCACTGAAGCTTTCTTT
TRBJ1-2 | - | TRBV20-1 | TRBD1 | CSARDGTGGQWTF | TGCAGTGCTAGAGATGGGACAGGCGGACAGTGGACCTTC
TRBJ2-1 | once | TRBV15 | - | CATSRGLARSYNEQFF | TGTGCCACCAGCAGAGGGCTAGCTCGATCCTACAATGAGCAGTTCTTC
TRBJ1-1 | - | TRBV27 | - | CASTPSRGRGDTEAFF | TGTGCCAGCACCCCAAGTAGGGGCCGCGGAGACACTGAAGCTTTCTTT
TRBJ2-5 | - | TRBV10-1 | - | CASSESKASRETQYF | TGCGCCAGCAGTGAGTCGAAGGCTAGCCGGGAGACCCAGTACTTC
TRBJ1-5 | - | TRBV2 | - | CASSEEKLGNQPQHF | TGTGCCAGCAGTGAAGAGAAGTTGGGAAATCAGCCCCAGCATTTT
TRBJ2-1 | - | TRBV21-1 | - | CAKHSGEPYNEQFF | TGTGCCAAACATTCCGGGGAACCCTACAATGAGCAGTTCTTC
TRBJ1-2 | - | TRBV10-3 | - | CAISEAGMGVYGYTF | TGTGCCATCAGTGAGGCAGGGATGGGGGTCTATGGCTACACCTTC
TRBJ2-3 | - | TRBV29-1 | - | CSVEGLVQGADTQYF | TGCAGCGTTGAAGGGTTGGTGCAGGGCGCAGATACGCAGTATTTT
TRBJ2-1 | - | TRBV6-2/TRBV6-3 | TRBD1 | CASSDDRVGAYNEQFF | TGTGCCAGCAGTGACGACAGGGTGGGGGCCTACAATGAGCAGTTCTTC
TRBJ1-6 | - | TRBV5-1 | TRBD1 | CASSPLPGQRNSPLHF | TGCGCCAGCAGCCCACTTCCGGGACAGAGAAATTCACCCCTCCACTTT
TRBJ2-6 | - | TRBV10-3 | TRBD2 | CAIGPAGGTGANVLTF | TGTGCCATCGGGCCAGCGGGAGGAACTGGGGCCAACGTCCTGACTTTC
TRBJ1-1 | few | TRBV7-9 | - | CASSFLMNTEAFF | TGTGCCAGCAGCTTCCTCATGAACACTGAAGCTTTCTTT
TRBJ2-2 | - | TRBV24-1 | - | CATSEASAVTATGELFF | TGTGCCACCAGTGAAGCTTCCGCCGTGACGGCCACCGGGGAGCTGTTTTTT
TRBJ2-3 | - | TRBV19 | - | CASSILGGNTQYF | TGTGCCAGTAGTATCTTAGGGGGGAATACGCAGTATTTT
TRBJ2-5 | - | TRBV5-1 | TRBD2 | CASSSGLAEETQYF | TGCGCCAGCAGCTCGGGACTAGCGGAAGAGACCCAGTACTTC
TRBJ1-5 | - | TRBV12-3/TRBV12-4 | - | CASSFRQVLTPQHF | TGTGCCAGCAGTTTTCGACAGGTCCTCACGCCCCAGCATTTT
TRBJ2-7 | - | TRBV7-3 | TRBD1 | CASSLGQGAYEQYF | TGTGCCAGCAGCTTGGGACAGGGGGCCTACGAGCAGTACTTC
TRBJ2-7 | - | TRBV6-1 | - | CASRPSLGRRTSFLYEQYF | TGTGCCAGCAGACCTTCCCTGGGCAGGCGGACGAGTTTTCTCTACGAGCAGTACTTC
TRBJ2-7 | few | TRBV15 | - | CATSRDFGLPPYEQYF | TGTGCCACCAGCAGAGATTTTGGGCTACCCCCATACGAGCAGTACTTC
TRBJ2-3 | - | TRBV30 | - | CAWSAARDTQYF | TGTGCCTGGAGTGCGGCGCGGGATACGCAGTATTTT
TRBJ2-3 | - | TRBV6-5 | - | CASSYPGAGTDTQYF | TGTGCCAGCAGTTACCCCGGGGCAGGCACAGATACGCAGTATTTT
TRBJ1-6 | few | TRBV27 | TRBD1 | CASSLKGQGQNSPLHF | TGTGCCAGCAGTTTAAAGGGACAGGGACAGAATTCACCCCTCCACTTT
TRBJ1-5 | - | TRBV7-3 | - | CASSQGIYQPQHF | TGTGCCAGCAGCCAAGGGATTTATCAGCCCCAGCATTTT
TRBJ1-1 | once | TRBV5-1 | - | CASSSGQYEAFF | TGCGCCAGCAGCTCCGGACAGTACGAAGCTTTCTTT
TRBJ1-1 | - | TRBV7-2 | - | CASSLVGRSTEAFF | TGTGCCAGCAGCTTGGTTGGAAGGAGCACTGAAGCTTTCTTT
TRBJ2-1 | - | TRBV10-1 | TRBD2 | CASSEYVTSGSRNEQFF | TGCGCCAGCAGTGAGTATGTAACTAGCGGGAGTAGGAATGAGCAGTTCTTC
TRBJ2-7 | - | TRBV7-9 | - | CASSLGQQPAYEQYF | TGTGCCAGCAGCTTAGGACAGCAACCAGCCTACGAGCAGTACTTC
TRBJ1-1 | - | TRBV20-1 | - | CSARGGGTEAFF | TGCAGTGCTAGGGGGGGGGGGACTGAAGCTTTCTTT
TRBJ2-3 | - | TRBV10-3 | TRBD2 | CAIGASGDTQYF | TGTGCCATCGGGGCTAGCGGTGATACGCAGTATTTT
TRBJ2-2 | - | TRBV20-1 | TRBD2 | CSASMRTRQVWFGGELFF | TGCAGTGCTAGTATGAGGACTAGACAAGTGTGGTTTGGCGGGGAGCTGTTTTTT
TRBJ2-7 | - | TRBV10-3 | TRBD1 | CASSVAGGDYEQYF | TGTGCCAGCAGTGTTGCAGGGGGAGACTACGAGCAGTACTTC
TRBJ2-3 | - | TRBV19 | TRBD1 | CANSIGTGVTDTQYF | TGTGCCAATAGTATAGGGACAGGGGTCACAGATACGCAGTATTTT
TRBJ1-3 | once | TRBV7-9 | - | CASSLGSGNTIYF | TGTGCCAGCAGCTTGGGCTCTGGAAACACCATATATTTT
TRBJ2-3 | few | TRBV24-1 | TRBD1 | CATSPGQGADTQYF | TGTGCCACCAGCCCGGGCCAGGGGGCAGATACGCAGTATTTT
TRBJ1-1 | - | TRBV19 | TRBD1 | CASSTDRRLVGNTEAFF | TGTGCCAGTAGTACGGACAGGCGGCTCGTGGGAAACACTGAAGCTTTCTTT
TRBJ2-2 | - | TRBV7-3 | TRBD2 | CASSLGTSGTGELFF | TGTGCCAGCAGCTTAGGGACTAGCGGGACCGGGGAGCTGTTTTTT
TRBJ1-6 | - | TRBV6-1 | - | CASDRAGVSPLHF | TGTGCCAGCGACCGAGCAGGGGTTTCACCCCTCCACTTT
TRBJ1-2 | few | TRBV24-1 | TRBD1 | CATSDETGDGYGYTF | TGTGCCACCAGTGACGAGACAGGGGACGGCTATGGCTACACCTTC
TRBJ2-7 | - | TRBV9 | - | CASSVNWRSYEQYF | TGTGCCAGCAGCGTAAATTGGAGATCCTACGAGCAGTACTTC
TRBJ1-2 | - | TRBV7-9 | - | CASSLTSISYGYTF | TGTGCCAGCAGCTTAACAAGCATAAGCTATGGCTACACCTTC
TRBJ2-7 | - | TRBV20-1 | - | CSASWDPTSYEQYF | TGCAGTGCTAGTTGGGATCCTACTAGCTACGAGCAGTACTTC
TRBJ1-4 | - | TRBV15 | - | CATSRGGSNIEKLFF | TGTGCCACCAGCAGAGGAGGCAGTAATATTGAAAAACTGTTTTTT